Shown below are 30 T cell receptor beta chains from a single sample sequenced in a study of regulatory T cells in long-lasting Graves disease. TCR beta libraries were built with iRepertoire HTBI primers and Arm-PCR of CDR3 regions. From the multiplex PCR reads, TCRdb called clonotypes with MiXCR, one entry per CDR3 protein. The sample contains about half a million distinct CDR3 sequences, around 12% of which appear only once. Indicated time point: newly diagnosed GD, antithyroid drugs for less than 3 months. Preparation of the TCR library used RNA extracted from PBMCs. This sample was also put to use in a study of T cells in Graves' hyperthyroidism and ophthalmopathy.

The sample here was peripheral blood mononuclear cells (PBMCs), taken at new diagnosis, from a patient treated with antithyroid drugs. The origin of the receptors is a woman between 25 and 40 years old with Graves disease.

In its sample, this clonotype was seen a few times. The chain combines TRBV6-2 or TRBV6-3 with TRBJ2-1; no clear D. V gave up 5 bases and J gave up 2 bases, with 13 bases separating them. There are 15 residues in the CDR3. Germline V CDR1 and CDR2: MNHEY, SVGEGT. CDR3 nucleotide sequence: TGTGCCAGCAGTGAATATACCCCTGCCTACAATGAGCAGTTCTTC. Translated: CASSEYTPAYNEQFF.

In this sample, this clonotype turned up many times. The chain employs TRBV28 and TRBJ2-3, with D possibly TRBD2 on 6 matching bases. The CDR3 extends over 15 amino acids. Germline values: CDR1 MDHEN, CDR2 SYDVKM. Between the trimmed V and J ends, which lost 3 bases and 1 base, there was a span of 11 bases. Here the CDR3 DNA reads TGTGCCAGCAGTTTTGAACCGGGAGGCACAGATACGCAGTATTTT. Translated: CASSFEPGGTDTQYF. Looking up the rest from reference TRBV28 and TRBJ2-3 gives the full variable domain: DVKVTQSSRYLVKRTGEKVFLECVQDMDHENMFWYRQDPGLGLRLIYFSYDVKMKEKGDIPEGYSVSREKKERFSLILESASTNQTSMYLCASSFEPGGTDTQYFGPGTRLTVL.

The chain employs TRBV13 and TRBJ1-2; D is possibly TRBD1 (5 bases). The V end lost 6 bases, the J end lost 6 bases, and 14 bases lay between the germline ends. The CDR3 runs 13 residues. Germline CDR1 and CDR2: PRHDT and FYEKMQ (reference sequence). CDR3 in amino acids: CASRGTEADGYTF. The CDR3 region has the DNA TGTGCCAGCAGAGGGACGGAGGCGGATGGCTACACCTTC.

The V call is TRBV5-1, the J call TRBJ2-3, with TRBD2 as a possible D gene (5 bases). Germline V lookup: CDR1 SGHRS, CDR2 YFSETQ. Trimming took 0 bases from V and 6 from J, leaving 11 bases between them. The CDR3 length is 14 residues. The CDR3 nucleotides read TGCGCCAGCAGCTTGGACGGATGGGAGGATACGCAGTATTTT. Translating it yields CASSLDGWEDTQYF.

Regarding this clonotype: A clone one base away is much larger, so this may be a read error. The CDR3 sequence: CASTAIRAVMSTEAFF. The CDR3 nucleotides read TGTGCCAGCACCGCCATCAGGGCGGTCATGAGCACTGAAGCTTTCTTT. The rearrangement uses TRBV7-9 and TRBJ1-1; a weak D match, TRBD1 (5 bases). The germline V gene encodes CDR1 SEHNR and CDR2 FQNEAQ (reference sequence). Trimming removed 7 bases at V and 4 bases at J, with 22 bases between. CDR3 length: 16 residues.

This clonotype came up many times. The chain uses TRBV28 and TRBJ2-7, with 9 bases lining up with TRBD2. V was pared by 3 bases and J by 5 bases, with 8 bases of the junction left unmatched. This CDR3 is 15 amino acids long. Germline assignment: CDR1 MDHEN and CDR2 SYDVKM. CDR3 in DNA: TGTGCCAGCAGTTTCCAGGCGGGAGGGCCGGACGAGCAGTACTTC. Its protein product is CASSFQAGGPDEQYF.

V usage is TRBV11-3 and J usage is TRBJ2-7, with a tentative D call TRBD2 (5 bases). There are 15 residues in the CDR3. Germline lookup yields CDR1 SGHNT and CDR2 YENEEA. Deletions cut 4 bases from V and 0 bases from J, with 13 bases between. CDR3 amino acids: CASSSRRAGSYEQYF. CDR3 sequence (DNA): TGTGCCAGCAGCTCACGTAGGGCGGGCTCCTACGAGCAGTACTTC.

This clonotype was observed a handful of times. The genes are TRBV28 and TRBJ1-2, with D tentatively TRBD1 (5 bases). Trimming shortened V by 3 bases and J by 4 bases, and 15 bases separated the two germline ends. There are 15 residues in the CDR3. From germline, CDR1 is MDHEN and CDR2 SYDVKM. The CDR3 DNA reads as TGTGCCAGCAGTTTCACGGCAGCTGGGGGCTATGGCTACACCTTC. Translating gives CASSFTAAGGYGYTF.

This clonotype was found many times. J is TRBJ2-2 and V is TRBV9; 7 bases align to TRBD2. V was pared by 0 bases and J by 0 bases, with 2 bases of the junction left unmatched. The CDR3 length is 16 residues. From germline, CDR1 is SGDLS and CDR2 YYNGEE. The CDR3 here is CASSVGLAANTGELFF. CDR3 sequence (DNA): TGTGCCAGCAGCGTAGGTCTAGCGGCGAACACCGGGGAGCTGTTTTTT. Together with reference TRBV9 and TRBJ2-2, the CDR3 gives the full variable domain: DSGVTQTPKHLITATGQRVTLRCSPRSGDLSVYWYQQSLDQGLQFLIQYYNGEERAKGNILERFSAQQFPDLHSELNLSSLELGDSALYFCASSVGLAANTGELFFGEGSRLTVL.

This clonotype has at least ten counts. The chain joins TRBV28 to TRBJ2-7; no firm D call. The CDR3 has 12 amino acids. V lost 6 bases and J 2 bases, leaving 8 bases between the germline ends. Germline V CDR1 and CDR2: MDHEN, SYDVKM. The CDR3 nucleotides are TGTGCCAGCAGGCCACAGACCTACGAGCAGTACTTC. This encodes CASRPQTYEQYF.

The gene calls are TRBV2 and TRBJ1-1; 8 bases fit TRBD1. In germline, CDR1 is SNHLY, CDR2 FYNNEI. Trimming took 7 bases from V and 1 from J; bases not matched to a gene: 8. This CDR3 region has 15 residues. The CDR3 region has the DNA TGTGCCAGCACTCGGGACAGGACTGCGAACACTGAAGCTTTCTTT. This encodes CASTRDRTANTEAFF. Looking up the rest from reference TRBV2 and TRBJ1-1 gives the full variable domain: EPEVTQTPSHQVTQMGQEVILRCVPISNHLYFYWYRQILGQKVEFLVSFYNNEISEKSEIFDDQFSVERPDGSNFTLKIRSTKLEDSAMYFCASTRDRTANTEAFFGQGTRLTVV.

This clonotype was seen many times. This chain joins TRBV6-2 or TRBV6-3 and TRBJ1-2; D is unresolved. Deletions cut 0 bases from V and 7 bases from J, with 12 bases between. This CDR3 contains 14 residues. The V gene's germline CDR1 is MNHEY and CDR2 SVGEGT. The CDR3 DNA follows: TGTGCCAGCAGTTACTCCGGGTCCCTGCGTGGCTACACCTTC. As protein: CASSYSGSLRGYTF.

Ten or more counts support this clonotype. V and J are TRBV7-2 and TRBJ1-2; D might be TRBD1 (6 bases). This CDR3 is built from 13 residues. Germline V CDR1 and CDR2: SGHTA, FQGNSA. Trimming removed 4 bases from V and 6 bases from J, with 12 bases in between. The DNA of the CDR3 is TGTGCCAGCAGCTCAAACAGGGTAAATGGCTACACCTTC. This sequence encodes CASSSNRVNGYTF.

This clonotype was recorded many times. The rearrangement links TRBV7-9 to TRBJ2-5; no clear D gene. Trimming stripped 5 bases from V and 5 bases from J, with 24 bases between. Germline V gives CDR1 SEHNR, CDR2 FQNEAQ (reference sequence). CDR3 length: 17 amino acids. This CDR3 is CASSQHSLAGQAETQYF. The CDR3 nucleotides read TGTGCCAGCAGCCAACATTCCCTGGCCGGCCAGGCGGAGACCCAGTACTTC.

This rearrangement joins TRBV6-2 or TRBV6-3 to TRBJ1-5; D might be TRBD1 (5 bases). V lost 8 bases to trimming and J lost 4 bases, with 12 bases between them. Germline V gene data show CDR1 as MNHEY and CDR2 as SVGEGT. The CDR3 spans 13 residues. This CDR3 is CASGDPPNQPQHF. CDR3 sequence (DNA): TGTGCCAGCGGGGACCCGCCTAATCAGCCCCAGCATTTT.

The table lists this clonotype with many counts. The chain uses TRBV2 and TRBJ2-7, with 12 bases identical to TRBD1. Germline V CDR1 and CDR2: SNHLY, FYNNEI. With V trimmed by 6 bases and J by 5 bases, 8 bases remained unmatched. The CDR3 is made up of 15 amino acids. CDR3: CASRGAGTGGHEQYF. CDR3 nucleotide sequence: TGTGCCAGCAGGGGAGCCGGGACAGGGGGCCACGAGCAGTACTTC.

V and J are TRBV20-1 and TRBJ2-5; the D gene is possibly TRBD1 (6 bases). The length of the CDR3 is 19 residues. Germline V gene lookup returns CDR1 DFQATT and CDR2 SNEGSKA (reference sequence). V shed 1 base and J shed 3 bases, with 27 bases lying between them. CDR3 in amino acids: CSARVPDGTMLTQKETQYF. The CDR3 DNA sequence: TGCAGTGCTAGAGTACCCGACGGGACAATGCTTACCCAAAAAGAGACCCAGTACTTC.

This chain links TRBV5-1 with TRBJ1-3; a possible D gene is TRBD1 (5 bases). CDR1 is SGHRS, CDR2 YFSETQ, per germline. V shed 3 bases and J shed 0 bases, with 13 bases lying between them. The CDR3 runs 16 residues. The CDR3 protein is CASSSGPRSSGNTIYF. The DNA of the CDR3 is TGCGCCAGCAGCTCGGGACCCCGTTCCTCTGGAAACACCATATATTTT.

This clonotype was counted at least ten times. The genes are TRBV19 and TRBJ2-2; D might be TRBD1 or TRBD2, each matching 5 bases. The CDR3 runs 19 residues. CDR1 is LNHDA and CDR2 is SQIVND in the germline V gene (reference sequence). V lost 6 bases, J lost 0 bases, and 23 bases lay in between. CDR3 sequence reads: CASRSVILRGQANTGELFF. CDR3 nucleotides: TGTGCCAGTAGAAGCGTGATCCTTCGGGGCCAGGCGAACACCGGGGAGCTGTTTTTT.

The genes are TRBV7-8 and TRBJ2-2, with D possibly being TRBD1 (7 bases). The CDR3 has 15 residues. The germline CDR1 and CDR2 sequences are SGHVS and FQNEAQ. Between the trimmed V and J ends, which lost 3 bases and 5 bases, there was a span of 13 bases. The CDR3 here is CASSFLPGGTGELFF. CDR3 sequence (DNA): TGTGCCAGCAGCTTCTTGCCAGGGGGGACCGGGGAGCTGTTTTTT.

Ten or more counts support this clonotype. This chain joins TRBV28 and TRBJ2-1, with 14 bases fitting TRBD2. Unmatched junction bases numbered 9, after V lost 5 bases and J lost 0 bases. The CDR3 is 19 amino acids. In germline, CDR1 is MDHEN, CDR2 SYDVKM. In nucleotides, the CDR3 is TGTGCCAGCAGTGTGGGACTAGCGGGAGAGTGGGGCTCCTACAATGAGCAGTTCTTC. Translated: CASSVGLAGEWGSYNEQFF. The full variable domain, in which reference TRBV28 and TRBJ2-1 provide the parts outside the CDR3, is DVKVTQSSRYLVKRTGEKVFLECVQDMDHENMFWYRQDPGLGLRLIYFSYDVKMKEKGDIPEGYSVSREKKERFSLILESASTNQTSMYLCASSVGLAGEWGSYNEQFFGPGTRLTVL.

This clonotype was observed at least ten times. The chain has TRBV30 and TRBJ1-2; D remains unclear. V shed 2 bases and J shed 14 bases, with 18 bases lying between them. The CDR3 has 12 residues. Germline V CDR1 and CDR2: GTSNPN, SVGIG (reference sequence). CDR3 bases: TGTGCCTGGAGTTCCGGACCGCTCGCTCCTACCTTC. Translated, it gives CAWSSGPLAPTF.

This clonotype was seen ten or more times. This chain uses TRBV7-2 with TRBJ1-1; D is unresolved. Germline V lookup: CDR1 SGHTA, CDR2 FQGNSA. The V end lost 3 bases, the J end lost 3 bases, and 11 bases lay between the germline ends. The CDR3 has 14 amino acids. The CDR3, as DNA: TGTGCCAGCAGCTTCTACCCTGCCGACACTGAAGCTTTCTTT. It specifies CASSFYPADTEAFF.

This clonotype came up many times. This chain uses TRBV18 with TRBJ1-2, with D perhaps TRBD1 (5 bases). The CDR3 is 13 residues long. V lost 3 bases, J lost 8 bases, and 13 bases lay in between. Germline lookup yields CDR1 KGHSH and CDR2 LQKENI. The DNA for the CDR3 is TGTGCCAGCTCACCCTCGGACACACGAGGCTACACCTTC. It encodes CASSPSDTRGYTF.

This clonotype has more than one count but fewer than ten. The V gene is TRBV7-9, the J gene TRBJ2-1, with unresolved D. The CDR3 loop spans 13 amino acids. The V gene's germline CDR1 is SEHNR and CDR2 FQNEAQ (reference sequence). The ends were cut back, 3 bases at V and 7 bases at J, with 10 bases in the middle. CDR3 region: CASSFRGSNEQFF. As DNA, the CDR3 is TGTGCCAGCAGCTTTCGTGGGTCAAATGAGCAGTTCTTC.

A note on this clonotype: One base away lies a much larger clone, so this may be a sequencing read error. The genes are TRBV7-2 and TRBJ2-3; weak D call: TRBD2 (5 bases). The CDR3 extends over 15 amino acids. Germline values: CDR1 SGHTA, CDR2 FQGNSA. CDR3 DNA sequence: TGTGCCAGCAGCTCCCGGACTTCTTACACAGATACGCACTATTTT. Translation: CASSSRTSYTDTHYF.

The chain carries TRBV7-9 and TRBJ2-2, with 7 bases lining up with TRBD1. After removal of 6 bases from V and 6 bases from J, the junction contained 10 bases not matched to a gene. CDR3 size: 15 residues. CDR1 and CDR2 from the germline V gene are SEHNR and FQNEAQ (reference sequence). CDR3 sequence: CASRHEGAESGELFF. The CDR3 DNA reads TGTGCCAGCAGGCACGAGGGGGCTGAATCCGGGGAGCTGTTTTTT. The full variable domain, rest sourced from reference TRBV7-9 and TRBJ2-2, is DTGVSQNPRHKITKRGQNVTFRCDPISEHNRLYWYRQTLGQGPEFLTYFQNEAQLEKSRLLSDRFSAERPKGSFSTLEIQRTEQGDSAMYLCASRHEGAESGELFFGEGSRLTVL.

This clonotype appeared many times. The rearrangement links TRBV2 to TRBJ2-1; D call uncertain. The CDR3 has 11 residues. Germline values: CDR1 SNHLY, CDR2 FYNNEI. V was trimmed by 8 bases and J by 2 bases, leaving 4 bases between them. CDR3 in DNA: TGTGCCAGCGGGGCCTACAATGAGCAGTTCTTC. Protein: CASGAYNEQFF. The full variable domain, with the rest looked up from reference TRBV2 and TRBJ2-1, is EPEVTQTPSHQVTQMGQEVILRCVPISNHLYFYWYRQILGQKVEFLVSFYNNEISEKSEIFDDQFSVERPDGSNFTLKIRSTKLEDSAMYFCASGAYNEQFFGPGTRLTVL.

Many counts were recorded for this clonotype. The V gene is TRBV7-3, the J gene TRBJ2-1; perhaps D is TRBD1 or TRBD2 (5 bases each). The CDR3 length is 13 residues. CDR1 and CDR2 (germline): SGHTA, FQGTGA. Between the trimmed V and J ends, which lost 3 bases and 5 bases, there was a span of 8 bases. CDR3 residues: CASSLGPNNEQFF. The CDR3 DNA reads as TGTGCCAGCAGCTTGGGACCGAACAATGAGCAGTTCTTC.

This clonotype was recorded many times. Germline and junction disagree at one end, which may indicate a read error. The CDR3 reads CASSFVRGSPLHF. CDR3 in DNA: TGTGCCAGCAGTTTCGTCAGGGGTTCACCCCTCCACTTT. The J gene is TRBJ1-6, the V gene TRBV5-1; D possibly corresponds to TRBD1 (6 bases). Looked up from germline, CDR1 is SGHRS and CDR2 is YFSETQ. This CDR3 is 13 amino acids long.